The sequence of this TCR beta chain was determined in a study of T cells after yellow fever vaccination. Trimming shortened V by 3 bases and J by 5 bases, and 3 bases separated the two germline ends. The CDR3 extends over 11 amino acids. Germline lookup yields CDR1 MDHEN and CDR2 SYDVKM. This clonotype appeared many times. MiXCR, run by TCRdb on the 5' RACE reads, gives a single entry per CDR3 protein. This table holds around 73,000 distinct CDR3 sequences, roughly 8% found once. The V call is TRBV28, the J call TRBJ2-3; D unresolved. Material: CD8+ T cells sorted from PBMCs, obtained on the day of the yellow fever booster vaccination. The clonotype was recovered from a man aged 30-40 years who received the YFV17D yellow fever vaccine. Here the CDR3 DNA reads TGTGCCAGCAGTTTTCTAGATACGCAGTATTTT. It translates to CASSFLDTQYF.